Here is one TCR beta chain with its context. As yet, its antigen is unknown. The data belong to a study of cytomegalovirus exposure and HLA in healthy donors. The ends lost 5 bases at V and 0 bases at J; junction bases unmatched: 6. This CDR3 has 15 amino acids. Germline lookup yields CDR1 SGHVS and CDR2 FNYEAQ. Study observations and caveats: Cytomegalovirus-associated TCR beta chains were listed, numbering over 150. Using the classifier, cytomegalovirus status was reportedly diagnosed with high specificity and sensitivity.

The assay was immunoSEQ multiplex PCR, and TCRdb's table has in-frame clones only and misses some. Of 200,000 or so clones listed, roughly 80% are singletons. The V and J genes are TRBV7-6 and TRBJ2-7; 8 nucleotides align to TRBD2. The source material was PBMCs. The TCR sequence derives from a man younger than 35 in good health and CMV-seropositive. The CDR3 spells CASSLNSGTSYEQYF. Written as DNA, the CDR3 is TGTGCCAGCAGCCTTAATAGCGGGACCTCCTACGAGCAGTACTTC. Looking up the rest from reference TRBV7-6 and TRBJ2-7 gives the full variable domain: GAGVSQSPRYKVTKRGQDVALRCDPISGHVSLYWYRQALGQGPEFLTYFNYEAQQDKSGLPNDRFSAERPEGSISTLTIQRTEQRDSAMYRCASSLNSGTSYEQYFGPGTRLTVT.